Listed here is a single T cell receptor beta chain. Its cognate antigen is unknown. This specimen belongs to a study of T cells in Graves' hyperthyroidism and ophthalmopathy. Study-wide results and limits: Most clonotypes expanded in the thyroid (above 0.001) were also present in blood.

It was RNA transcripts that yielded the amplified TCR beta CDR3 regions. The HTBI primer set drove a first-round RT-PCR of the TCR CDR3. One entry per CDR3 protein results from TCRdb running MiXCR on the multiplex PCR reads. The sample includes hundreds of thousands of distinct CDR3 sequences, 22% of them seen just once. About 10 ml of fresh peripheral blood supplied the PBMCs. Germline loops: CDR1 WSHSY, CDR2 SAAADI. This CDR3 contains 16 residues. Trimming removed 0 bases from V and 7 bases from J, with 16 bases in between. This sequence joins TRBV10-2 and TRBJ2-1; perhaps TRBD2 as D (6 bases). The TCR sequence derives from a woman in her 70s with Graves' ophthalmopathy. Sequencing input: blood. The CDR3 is CASSESRAGFGNEQFF. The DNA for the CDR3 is TGCGCCAGCAGTGAGTCTAGGGCGGGGTTTGGGAATGAGCAGTTCTTC.